This is a list of T cell receptor beta chains from one sample in a study of blood T cell repertoires in COVID-19. Some clones are missing from TCRdb's copy, which holds only in-frame ones; the method was immunoSEQ multiplex PCR. The repertoire consists of around 46,000 clones, with approximately 83% occurring once and the leading ten covering around 50%. The sequencing input was peripheral blood. Receptors were obtained from a man in his sixties or seventies with acute or convalescent COVID-19. The CDR3 runs from the conserved cysteine through the conserved F or W. Each record gives: D gene, V gene, J gene, clone size, CDR3 DNA, CDR3 protein. The D gene is left open where the match is weak. Expanded clones are given a class, and other clones once, few, many or no size at all.

>-|TRBV28|TRBJ1-5|-
TGTGCCAGCAGTTCGGTCCCTCGACCCCAGCATTTT
CASSSVPRPQHF
>-|TRBV27|TRBJ2-2|-
TGTGCCAGCAGTTTAATCAACGGTCCGACCGGGGAGCTGTTTTTT
CASSLINGPTGELFF
>-|TRBV5-1|TRBJ1-4|-
TGCGCCAGCACCCCATCGCCGACAACTGCAACTAATGAAAAACTGTTTTTT
CASTPSPTTATNEKLFF
>TRBD1|TRBV7-9|TRBJ1-1|-
TGTGCCAGCACCTATTACAGGGGGCCAGATGAAGCTTTCTTT
CASTYYRGPDEAFF
>TRBD2|TRBV18|TRBJ2-3|-
TGTGCCAGCTCACCACCTATGAGCGGGAGTTCGGCAGATACGCAGTATTTT
CASSPPMSGSSADTQYF
>TRBD1|TRBV15|TRBJ1-4|once
TGTGCCACCAGCAGAGGGGACAGCCAATTCAATGAAAAACTGTTTTTT
CATSRGDSQFNEKLFF
>TRBD2|TRBV7-6|TRBJ2-2|-
TGTGCCAGCAGCTTTCTAGCGGTCGCGAACACCGGGGAGCTGTTTTTT
CASSFLAVANTGELFF
>-|TRBV12-5|TRBJ2-1|-
TGTGCTAGTGGTCCCTCGGGACTGCTCCCCTACAATGAGCAGTTCTTC
CASGPSGLLPYNEQFF
>TRBD2|TRBV4-2|TRBJ2-3|-
TGTGCCAGCAGCCGACTACTAGCGGTATCTAGCACAGATACGCAGTATTTT
CASSRLLAVSSTDTQYF
>TRBD1|TRBV30|TRBJ2-7|-
TGTGCCTGGAGTACGGGACAGGGGGCTTACGAGCAGTACTTC
CAWSTGQGAYEQYF
>-|TRBV10-3|TRBJ2-5|once
TGTGCCATCAGTGAAGCTAGTGGAGAGACCCAGTACTTC
CAISEASGETQYF
>TRBD2|TRBV5-5|TRBJ2-5|-
TGTGCCAGCAGCCGGACCGGGCTAGCGGGAGAACTCCAAGAGACCCAGTACTTC
CASSRTGLAGELQETQYF
>TRBD1|TRBV14|TRBJ1-2|-
TGTGCCAGCAGCCAACAGACAGGGGCCTATGGCTACACCTTC
CASSQQTGAYGYTF
>TRBD2|TRBV24-1|TRBJ2-1|-
TGTGCCACCAGGCAGCGGGGGGACTACAATGAGCAGTTCTTC
CATRQRGDYNEQFF
>-|TRBV19|TRBJ1-1|-
TGTGCCAGTTTCCCTGACAGTTACACTGAAGCTTTCTTT
CASFPDSYTEAFF
>TRBD2|TRBV6-5|TRBJ2-1|-
TGTGCCAGCAGTAACTTAGCGGGAGTCTCTACGGATGAGCAGTTCTTC
CASSNLAGVSTDEQFF
>-|TRBV15|TRBJ2-5|-
TGTGCCACCAGCAGAGATGTATCAGGGGAGGGGGAGACCCAGTACTTC
CATSRDVSGEGETQYF
>-|TRBV21-1|TRBJ2-7|-
TGTGCCAGCAGCAAACAGTACTACGAGCAGTACTTC
CASSKQYYEQYF
>TRBD1|TRBV5-4|TRBJ2-2|-
TGTGCCAGCAGCACCAAGACAGGGCGTAATACCGGGGAGCTGTTTTTT
CASSTKTGRNTGELFF
>TRBD2|TRBV7-2|TRBJ2-1|-
TGTGCCAGCAGCGCCGCTAGCGGGACTGTTGAGCAGTTCTTC
CASSAASGTVEQFF
>-|TRBV2|TRBJ1-4|-
TGTGCCAGCAGTGTCCAGGGGCGGAGCGAAAAACTGTTTTTT
CASSVQGRSEKLFF
>-|TRBV6-2/TRBV6-3|TRBJ1-2|once
TGTGCCAGCAGTTCCCTGGGCAGCCTAAACTATGGCTACACCTTC
CASSSLGSLNYGYTF
>TRBD1|TRBV19|TRBJ2-3|-
TGTGCCAGTAGCTTCGGGACAGGCCCCCCAGATACGCAGTATTTT
CASSFGTGPPDTQYF
>-|TRBV5-5|TRBJ1-5|-
TGTGCCAGCAGCCTTAATACAGGGCGAGAGCAGCCCCAGCATTTT
CASSLNTGREQPQHF
>-|TRBV20-1|TRBJ1-2|-
TGCAGTGCGCAAACAGGGATTGGCTACACCTTC
CSAQTGIGYTF
>-|TRBV5-1|TRBJ1-4|-
TGCGCCAGCAGCTCCCCGCAAGGGAGGGATGAAAAACTGTTTTTT
CASSSPQGRDEKLFF
>-|TRBV5-8|TRBJ1-5|few
TGTGCCAGCAGCTCGACCCCGACAAGGCTTCAGCCCCAGCATTTT
CASSSTPTRLQPQHF
>-|TRBV11-1|TRBJ1-1|-
TGTGCCAGCAGCTTCAGAACAGGGTTCGGCACTGAAGCTTTCTTT
CASSFRTGFGTEAFF
>-|TRBV7-2|TRBJ2-1|-
TGTGCCAGCAGCCCCGACTCTGAGGCCTACAATGAGCAGTTCTTC
CASSPDSEAYNEQFF
>-|TRBV6-6|TRBJ2-7|-
TGTGCCAGCAGTTACGGGCGCGAGCAGTACTTC
CASSYGREQYF
>TRBD1|TRBV29-1|TRBJ1-2|-
TGCAGCGTTGAGTTTTTGCACGGACAGGGCTATGGCTACACCTTC
CSVEFLHGQGYGYTF
>TRBD1|TRBV6-5|TRBJ2-2|-
TGTGCCAGCAGTCATGACAGGGCCCACCGGGAGCTGTTTTTT
CASSHDRAHRELFF